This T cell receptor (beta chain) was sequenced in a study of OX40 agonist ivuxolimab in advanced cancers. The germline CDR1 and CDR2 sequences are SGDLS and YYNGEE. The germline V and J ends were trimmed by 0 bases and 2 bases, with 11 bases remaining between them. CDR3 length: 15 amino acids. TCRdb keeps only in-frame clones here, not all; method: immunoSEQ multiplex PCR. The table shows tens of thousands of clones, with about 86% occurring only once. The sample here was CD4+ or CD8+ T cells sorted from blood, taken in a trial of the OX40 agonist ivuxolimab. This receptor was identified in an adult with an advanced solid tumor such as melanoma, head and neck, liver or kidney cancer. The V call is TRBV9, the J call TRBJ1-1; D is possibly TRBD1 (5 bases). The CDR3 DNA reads TGTGCCAGCAGCGTAGAGGACACTTACAACACTGAAGCTTTCTTT. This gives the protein CASSVEDTYNTEAFF.